This T cell receptor (beta chain) was documented in a study of cytomegalovirus exposure and HLA in healthy donors. Study-level findings and limits: V- and J-gene trimming in TCR beta was tied to a missense DCLRE1C variant by an analysis performed later. Cytomegalovirus association was listed for about 180 TCR beta chains.

Comment on this clone: The antigen is not known.

The length of the CDR3 is 13 residues. Per germline, CDR1 SGHTA and CDR2 FQGTGA. Trimming pared 5 bases from V and 3 bases from J, leaving 10 bases between. This PCR relied on a set of 60 Vbeta primers and 13 Jbeta primers. The protocol was immunoSEQ multiplex PCR, while the TCRdb copy is restricted to in-frame clones and leaves out a portion. The data contain 200,000 or so clones, 82% of them seen just once; the ten biggest clones take up about 2.6%. The sequencing input was PBMCs. This sequence joins TRBV7-3 and TRBJ2-5; the D gene is possibly TRBD2 (6 bases). The receptor comes from a woman between 40 and 50 years old in good health and CMV-seronegative. The CDR3: CASSRDLKETQYF. Here the CDR3 DNA reads TGTGCCAGCAGCCGGGACTTAAAAGAGACCCAGTACTTC.